The 9 T cell receptor beta chains presented below share a single source sample, sequenced in a study of blood T cell repertoires in COVID-19. The method was immunoSEQ multiplex PCR; TCRdb's version includes in-frame clones alone and lacks a portion of them. The sample has around 420,000 clones, around 90% seen once; the top ten hold roughly 1.9%. Sequenced input: PBMCs or T cells enriched from blood (not recorded which). All receptors derive from a woman between 35 and 50 years old with acute COVID-19.

This clone came up once. This chain connects TRBV13 to TRBJ2-3; no firm D call. V was cut by 3 bases and J by 5 bases, with 9 bases left in between. CDR3 length equals 13 residues. Germline V gene sequence: CDR1 PRHDT, CDR2 FYEKMQ (reference sequence). The CDR3 reads CASSLAPRDTQYF. The CDR3 coding sequence is TGTGCCAGCAGCTTGGCCCCCAGAGATACGCAGTATTTT.

V and J are TRBV5-1 and TRBJ2-5; 8 bases agree with TRBD2. J gave up 5 bases and V 0 bases, and 15 bases lay outside the gene matches. Per the germline V gene, CDR1 is SGHRS and CDR2 is YFSETQ. The CDR3 has 18 amino acids. The DNA of the CDR3 is TGCGCCAGCAGCTTGGCCTTGAGCGGGGGTGGATCGAGGGAGACCCAGTACTTC. Translated, it gives CASSLALSGGGSRETQYF.

The rearrangement uses TRBV7-9 and TRBJ2-4; 9 bases fit TRBD1. The CDR3 spans 14 residues. The germline gives CDR1 SEHNR, CDR2 FQNEAQ (reference sequence). Trimming took 4 bases from V and 8 from J; bases not matched to a gene: 6. Written as DNA, the CDR3 is TGTGCCAGCAGCTACCGGGACAGGGATGACATTCAGTACTTC. As protein: CASSYRDRDDIQYF.

The rearrangement uses TRBV27 and TRBJ2-1; D is unclear. Trimming removed 0 bases at V and 0 bases at J, with 9 bases between. CDR1 and CDR2 (germline): MNHEY, SMNVEV (reference sequence). The CDR3 has 16 residues. CDR3 region: CASSLSTWSSYNEQFF. Here the CDR3 DNA reads TGTGCCAGCAGTTTATCGACTTGGAGCTCCTACAATGAGCAGTTCTTC.

This clone was picked up one time. V and J are TRBV18 and TRBJ2-3, with 10 bases that match TRBD2. This CDR3 comprises 16 residues. V was clipped by 2 bases and J by 6 bases; unmatched bases: 8. Germline CDR1 KGHSH, CDR2 LQKENI. The CDR3 protein is CASSPLSGGARDTQYF. Here the CDR3 DNA reads TGTGCCAGCTCACCATTGAGCGGGGGGGCCAGGGATACGCAGTATTTT.

This clone was picked up one time. This chain joins TRBV23-1 and TRBJ1-5; D is undetermined. TRBV23-1 qualifies as an ORF whose function is uncertain. This CDR3 has 15 residues. The V end lost 4 bases, the J end lost 9 bases, and 19 bases lay between the germline ends. For the CDR3, the DNA is TGCGCCAGCAGTCCTTATGTGGGTACAAAGCGGCCCCAGCATTTT. It specifies CASSPYVGTKRPQHF.

This chain joins TRBV10-3 and TRBJ1-3; D remains ambiguous. This CDR3 region has 14 residues. The V and J ends lost 3 bases and 8 bases respectively, with 14 bases between them. Germline values: CDR1 ENHRY, CDR2 SYGVKD. For the CDR3, the DNA is TGTGCCATCAGTGAAAATGGAGGCGGCGACACCATATATTTT. It specifies CAISENGGGDTIYF.

V usage is TRBV13 and J usage is TRBJ1-6; TRBD1 agrees at 8 bases. In germline, CDR1 is PRHDT, CDR2 FYEKMQ (reference sequence). The CDR3 totals 14 residues. After removal of 5 bases from V and 8 bases from J, the junction contained 5 bases not matched to a gene. The CDR3 spells CASSPRDRYSPLHF. The CDR3 DNA reads TGTGCCAGCAGCCCCCGGGACAGGTATTCACCCCTCCACTTT.

CDR3 nucleotides: TGTGCCAGCAGCTTAGGAATAGCGGGGATTACTGAGACCCAGTACTTC. It translates to CASSLGIAGITETQYF. The rearrangement uses TRBV11-2 and TRBJ2-5; the match to TRBD2 covers 8 bases. This CDR3 has 16 amino acids. After removal of 1 base from V and 5 bases from J, the junction contained 9 bases not matched to a gene. Germline-derived CDR1 and CDR2 are SGHAT and FQNNGV. Complete variable domain (other parts from reference TRBV11-2 and TRBJ2-5): EAGVAQSPRYKIIEKRQSVAFWCNPISGHATLYWYQQILGQGPKLLIQFQNNGVVDDSQLPKDRFSAERLKGVDSTLKIQPAKLEDSAVYLCASSLGIAGITETQYFGPGTRLLVL.